A selection of T cell receptor beta chains follows, all from one sample in a study of human T cells and chemical hapten exposure. One entry per CDR3 protein results from TCRdb running MiXCR on the reads. The sample consists of about 120,000 distinct CDR3 sequences, over 7% of them appearing once. Sequencing was performed on whole blood. These receptor sequences come from a human donor in good health. Some clones in this sample may be carry-over from other donors' samples. Each CDR3 is given with its conserved first and last residue. The D gene is left open where the match is weak. Not all rows give a size; the values are once, few, many and, for expanded clones, a class.

j_call v_call d_call clone_size cdr3_aa cdr3_nt
TRBJ2-2 TRBV27 TRBD1 NA CASRPGGYTGELFF TGTGCCAGCAGACCAGGGGGCTACACCGGGGAGCTGTTTTTT
TRBJ2-7 TRBV15 NA NA CATSRDSAGSSYEQYF TGTGCCACCAGCAGAGATTCCGCGGGGAGCTCCTACGAGCAGTACTTC
TRBJ1-6 TRBV7-9 TRBD1 many CASSFETGGRNSPLHF TGTGCCAGCAGCTTCGAAACAGGGGGCCGGAATTCACCCCTCCACTTT
TRBJ2-5 TRBV20-1 NA few CSARPRGGSLRETQYF TGCAGTGCTAGGCCCCGTGGGGGAAGTCTCCGGGAGACCCAGTACTTC
TRBJ1-3 TRBV15 NA many CATSRSGVGNTIYF TGTGCCACCAGCAGGTCAGGGGTCGGAAACACCATATATTTT
TRBJ2-2 TRBV7-8 TRBD2 many CASTFGLENTGELFF TGTGCCAGCACCTTCGGACTAGAGAACACCGGGGAGCTGTTTTTT
TRBJ1-5 TRBV12-3/TRBV12-4 NA NA CASTLNSNQPQHF TGTGCCAGCACCCTTAATAGCAATCAGCCCCAGCATTTT
TRBJ2-7 TRBV18 TRBD1 NA CASSPNRDRPTYEQYF TGTGCCAGCTCACCAAACCGGGACAGACCAACCTACGAGCAGTACTTC
TRBJ2-5 TRBV7-9 NA NA CASSATSGMRKTQYF TGTGCCAGCAGCGCAACTTCAGGGATGAGAAAGACCCAGTACTTC
TRBJ2-3 TRBV29-1 TRBD1 few CSVETLGAEQGPTDTQYF TGCAGCGTCGAAACCTTAGGTGCCGAACAGGGGCCCACGGATACGCAGTATTTT
TRBJ1-4 TRBV29-1 NA many CSVEGNEKLFF TGCAGCGTTGAGGGGAATGAAAAACTGTTTTTT
TRBJ1-6 TRBV27 TRBD1 many CASREQGGNNSPLHF TGTGCCAGCAGGGAACAGGGGGGGAATAATTCACCCCTCCACTTT
TRBJ2-5 TRBV10-2 TRBD2 many CASSETRLTSGRGWGQETQYF TGCGCCAGCAGTGAGACCCGTCTGACTAGCGGGAGGGGTTGGGGCCAAGAGACCCAGTACTTC
TRBJ2-6 TRBV27 TRBD1 few CASSLRDRGKISGANVLTF TGTGCCAGCAGTTTAAGGGACAGGGGAAAAATCTCTGGGGCCAACGTCCTGACTTTC
TRBJ2-7 TRBV29-1 TRBD1 few CSVLTGRSYEQYF TGCAGCGTCCTGACAGGGCGCTCCTACGAGCAGTACTTC
TRBJ2-5 TRBV5-4 NA few CASSLSAEQETQYF TGTGCCAGCAGCTTATCGGCAGAACAAGAGACCCAGTACTTC
TRBJ2-5 TRBV27 NA many CASSPFGAGETQYF TGTGCCAGCAGTCCCTTTGGGGCCGGAGAGACCCAGTACTTC
TRBJ1-2 TRBV6-5 NA NA CASTTGQGGNGYTF TGTGCCAGCACCACCGGGCAGGGTGGGAATGGCTACACCTTC
TRBJ2-2 TRBV10-2 TRBD2 many CASISGINTGELFF TGCGCCAGCATTAGCGGGATAAACACCGGGGAGCTGTTTTTT
TRBJ2-3 TRBV5-1 TRBD2 once CASSPTSGRPYTQYF TGCGCCAGCAGCCCAACTAGCGGGAGGCCATATACGCAGTATTTT
TRBJ1-1 TRBV20-1 NA NA CSAEDGMNTEAFF TGCAGTGCTGAGGACGGAATGAACACTGAAGCTTTCTTT
TRBJ1-1 TRBV27 TRBD1 few CASSLLNPTGDTEAFF TGTGCCAGCAGTTTATTGAATCCGACAGGGGACACTGAAGCTTTCTTT
TRBJ2-5 TRBV11-2 NA many CASSFQGWETQYF TGTGCCAGCAGCTTTCAGGGTTGGGAGACCCAGTACTTC
TRBJ2-7 TRBV29-1 NA NA CSVEVSSGEKQYF TGCAGCGTTGAAGTTTCCTCAGGGGAGAAGCAGTACTTC
TRBJ2-3 TRBV5-4 TRBD2 few CASSLARAGVSADTQYF TGTGCCAGCAGCTTGGCCAGAGCGGGAGTGTCCGCAGATACGCAGTATTTT
TRBJ1-3 TRBV7-9 NA many CASSLASGVAGNTIYF TGTGCCAGCAGCTTAGCATCAGGGGTGGCTGGAAACACCATATATTTT
TRBJ2-6 TRBV2 TRBD2 NA CASRVRLAGANVLTF TGTGCCAGCAGGGTTAGACTAGCAGGGGCCAACGTCCTGACTTTC
TRBJ1-1 TRBV29-1 NA many CSVVSREDTEAFF TGCAGCGTTGTAAGCAGGGAGGACACTGAAGCTTTCTTT
TRBJ1-5 TRBV20-1 NA many CSARRDPNQPQHF TGCAGTGCTAGACGTGACCCAAATCAGCCCCAGCATTTT
TRBJ1-1 TRBV25-1 NA NA CASSITGTDTEAFF TGTGCCAGCAGTATAACAGGGACTGACACTGAAGCTTTCTTT
TRBJ2-5 TRBV29-1 NA NA CSGTTGQETQYF TGCAGCGGCACCACAGGCCAAGAGACCCAGTACTTC
TRBJ2-1 TRBV12-3/TRBV12-4 NA few CASSSIQGEVYNEQFF TGTGCCAGCAGTTCTATTCAGGGGGAGGTTTACAATGAGCAGTTCTTC
TRBJ2-1 TRBV2 TRBD1 NA CATGQGIANEQFF TGTGCCACAGGACAGGGGATTGCGAATGAGCAGTTCTTC